Listed below are T cell receptor beta chains from one sample, sequenced in a study of blood T cell repertoires in COVID-19. This table comes from immunoSEQ multiplex PCR, and its TCRdb copy is limited to in-frame clones, with some not included. The table has approximately 310,000 clones, around 87% seen once. The sequenced sample consisted of peripheral blood. The source is a woman aged 50 to 60 who had recovered from COVID-19. Each CDR3 is given with its conserved first and last residue. Each record gives: J gene, clone size, V gene, D gene, CDR3 DNA, CDR3 protein. The D gene is left open where the match is weak. The size entry is marked missing in some rows and otherwise reads once, few, many or a size class.

>TRBJ1-1|.|TRBV4-2|.
TGTGCCAGCAGCCAAGATGCCGCCGGGGTTAAAGCTTTCTTT
CASSQDAAGVKAFF
>TRBJ2-7|.|TRBV5-6|TRBD1
TGTGCCAGCAGCTACCGGGACAGTACCTACGAGCAGTACTTC
CASSYRDSTYEQYF
>TRBJ2-1|.|TRBV19|TRBD2
TGTGCCAGTAGTCACCCGGGGGGGAACAATGAGCAGTTCTTC
CASSHPGGNNEQFF
>TRBJ2-7|.|TRBV28|.
TGTGCCAGCCAGTCGCTTTACGAGCAGTACTTC
CASQSLYEQYF
>TRBJ1-1|.|TRBV10-2|.
TGCGCCAGCAGTGATCCAGGTCTTCGGGAAGCTTTCTTT
CASSDPGLREAFF
>TRBJ1-1|.|TRBV3-1/TRBV3-2|TRBD1
TGTGCCAGCAGCCATGAACAGGGGCCCACTGAAGCTTTCTTT
CASSHEQGPTEAFF
>TRBJ2-3|.|TRBV5-4|.
TGTGCCAGCAGCTTTGCCAGGACTAGCACAGATACGCAGTATTTT
CASSFARTSTDTQYF
>TRBJ1-5|.|TRBV5-6|.
TGTGCCAGCAGCTCGAGGTTTAGAGGGGGAAATCAGCCCCAGCATTTT
CASSSRFRGGNQPQHF
>TRBJ2-1|.|TRBV5-1|.
TGCGCCAGCAGCTTGCGCCTAGCCTATGAGCAGTTCTTC
CASSLRLAYEQFF
>TRBJ2-1|.|TRBV3-1/TRBV3-2|.
TGTGCCAGCAGCCAAGGGCAGGCTTCCTACAATGAGCAGTTCTTC
CASSQGQASYNEQFF
>TRBJ1-3|.|TRBV2|.
TGTGCCGGTCGGGTCCTACCCGGAAACACCATATATTTT
CAGRVLPGNTIYF
>TRBJ2-5|.|TRBV2|.
TGTGCCAGCAGTGCTCGGTTCGGGACCCAGTACTTC
CASSARFGTQYF
>TRBJ1-2|.|TRBV15|.
TGTGCCACCAGCAGCAATTACTATGGCTACACCTTC
CATSSNYYGYTF
>TRBJ2-5|.|TRBV28|TRBD1
TGTGCCAGCACCTTTATTGGACAGGGTGATACCCAGTACTTC
CASTFIGQGDTQYF
>TRBJ2-7|.|TRBV30|.
TGTGCCTGGTTACAGGTGGGGCTCCACGAGCAGTACTTC
CAWLQVGLHEQYF
>TRBJ2-2|few|TRBV4-2|TRBD1
TGTGCCAGCAGCCCAGAGGACAGGACCAACACCGGGGAGCTGTTTTTT
CASSPEDRTNTGELFF
>TRBJ1-5|.|TRBV24-1|TRBD1
TGTGCCACCAGTGAGTCGACAGGGAGCAATCAGCCCCAGCATTTT
CATSESTGSNQPQHF
>TRBJ1-2|once|TRBV9|TRBD1
TGTGCCAGCAGCGTAGGCGGGACAGACCTTAACTATGGCTACACCTTC
CASSVGGTDLNYGYTF
>TRBJ2-3|few|TRBV28|TRBD2
TGTGCCAGCAGTTTAGAGGGACTAGCGGGAGGGCCCGTAGATACGCAGTATTTT
CASSLEGLAGGPVDTQYF
>TRBJ2-3|many|TRBV4-1|TRBD1
TGCGCCAGCAGCCAAGCGGAAGGGACAGGGGGCTGGAGTACAGATACGCAGTATTTT
CASSQAEGTGGWSTDTQYF
>TRBJ2-7|.|TRBV10-1|TRBD1
TGCGCCAGCGCCTCCGGGACAGGGCAGGCGCAGTACTTC
CASASGTGQAQYF
>TRBJ2-5|once|TRBV11-2|TRBD2
TGTGCCAGCAGCTCTCCGACTAGCGGCATAGAGACCCAGTACTTC
CASSSPTSGIETQYF
>TRBJ1-2|once|TRBV6-5|.
TGTGCCAGCACAGACAGCGACCCCCTTTTTGGCTACACCTTC
CASTDSDPLFGYTF
>TRBJ2-5|.|TRBV7-9|TRBD1
TGTGCCAGCAGCTGGGGACAGGGGATTATGGAGACCCAGTACTTC
CASSWGQGIMETQYF
>TRBJ1-2|.|TRBV3-1/TRBV3-2|.
TGTGCCAGCAGCCAAGATGTTACCAGGACTGGTGGCTACACCTTC
CASSQDVTRTGGYTF
>TRBJ2-4|.|TRBV6-6|TRBD2
TGTGCCAGCACCGCGGGAGGATTAGCCAAAAACATTCAGTACTTC
CASTAGGLAKNIQYF
>TRBJ1-1|.|TRBV19|TRBD1
TGTGCCAGTAGTAGTATTTTCGGGGACAGGGATCACACTGAAGCTTTCTTT
CASSSIFGDRDHTEAFF
>TRBJ2-3|few|TRBV18|TRBD2
TGTGCCAGCTCCCCGCCGGGACTAGCGGGGGGACATACGCAGTATTTT
CASSPPGLAGGHTQYF
>TRBJ2-7|.|TRBV18|TRBD1
TGTGCCAGCTCTCGGGACAGGACCTACGAGCAGTACTTC
CASSRDRTYEQYF
>TRBJ2-5|.|TRBV28|TRBD1
TGTGCCAGCAGTTTAAGGACAGGGGGCTTCGAGACCCAGTACTTC
CASSLRTGGFETQYF
>TRBJ1-3|.|TRBV25-1|.
TGTGCCAGCAGTAGAGAGGTCCGGGACACCATATATTTT
CASSREVRDTIYF
>TRBJ1-2|.|TRBV5-1|.
TGCGCCAGCAGCTTGGACAGGTCCACCTATGGCTACACCTTC
CASSLDRSTYGYTF
>TRBJ1-1|.|TRBV3-1/TRBV3-2|.
TGTGCCAGCAGCCAAATGGGGGCGAACACTGAAGCTTTCTTT
CASSQMGANTEAFF
>TRBJ2-7|.|TRBV7-3|TRBD1
TGTGCCAGCAGCTCCGGGGGACAGGGCCTTCTCGAGCAGTACTTC
CASSSGGQGLLEQYF
>TRBJ1-1|.|TRBV7-8|TRBD1
TGTGCCAGCAGCGACCAAGTCGGGACAGAGAACACTGAAGCTTTCTTT
CASSDQVGTENTEAFF
>TRBJ2-2|.|TRBV7-2|.
TGTGCCAGCAGCTTTTTCAGCGCGAACACCGGGGAGCTGTTTTTT
CASSFFSANTGELFF
>TRBJ2-7|.|TRBV7-3|TRBD2
TGTGCCAGCAGCTTACCGGGACTAGCGGGAGCCCGGCGGCAGTACTTC
CASSLPGLAGARRQYF
>TRBJ1-2|.|TRBV28|TRBD1
TGTGCCAGCAGTTTTGGGACAGGGGAACGCTACACCTTC
CASSFGTGERYTF
>TRBJ1-2|.|TRBV7-2|.
TGTGCCAGCAGCTTAGATGCCACGGCGAGGACCTTC
CASSLDATARTF